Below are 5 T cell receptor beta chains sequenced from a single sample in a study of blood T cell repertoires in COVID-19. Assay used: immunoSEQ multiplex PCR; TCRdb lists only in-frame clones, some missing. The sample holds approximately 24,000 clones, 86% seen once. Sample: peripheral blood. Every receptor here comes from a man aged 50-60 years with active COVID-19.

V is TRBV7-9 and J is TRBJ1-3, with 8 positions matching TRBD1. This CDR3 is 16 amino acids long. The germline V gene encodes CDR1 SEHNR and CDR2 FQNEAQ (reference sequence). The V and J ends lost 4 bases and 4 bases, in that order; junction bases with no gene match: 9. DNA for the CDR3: TGTGCCAGCAGCTCAGACCAGGGGGCGCGAGGAAACACCATATATTTT. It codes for CASSSDQGARGNTIYF.

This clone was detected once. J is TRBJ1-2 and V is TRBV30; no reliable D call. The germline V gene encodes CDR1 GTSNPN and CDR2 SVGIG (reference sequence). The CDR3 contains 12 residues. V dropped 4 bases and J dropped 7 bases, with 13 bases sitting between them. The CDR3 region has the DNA TGTGCCTGGACCCATATACCTATTGGCTACACCTTC. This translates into CAWTHIPIGYTF.

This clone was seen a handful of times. CDR3 loop: CASSQDGQLSGANVLTF. The CDR3 bases are TGCGCCAGCAGCCAAGACGGACAGCTGTCTGGGGCCAACGTCCTGACTTTC. The V call is TRBV4-1, the J call TRBJ2-6, with a weak D call TRBD1 (6 bases). The CDR3 length is 17 residues. CDR1 and CDR2 from the germline V gene are MGHRA and YSYEKL. With 0 bases removed from V and 1 base from J, the gap between germline ends came to 10 bases.

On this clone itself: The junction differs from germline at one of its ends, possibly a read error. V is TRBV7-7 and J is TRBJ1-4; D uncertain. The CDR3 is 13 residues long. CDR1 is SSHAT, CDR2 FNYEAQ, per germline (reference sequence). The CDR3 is CASSPRQWEELFF. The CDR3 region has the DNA TGTGCTAGCAGCCCAAGACAATGGGAGGAACTGTTTTTT.

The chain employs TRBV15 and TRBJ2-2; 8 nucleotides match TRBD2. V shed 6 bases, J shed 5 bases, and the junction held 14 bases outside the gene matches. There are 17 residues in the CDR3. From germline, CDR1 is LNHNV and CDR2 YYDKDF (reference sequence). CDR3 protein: CATSMRLGTRDTGELFF. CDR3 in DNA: TGTGCCACCAGTATGAGGTTGGGGACTAGAGATACCGGGGAGCTGTTTTTT.